A single T cell receptor beta chain is shown here with its context. The table came from immunoSEQ multiplex PCR; TCRdb's copy has only in-frame clones and leaves some out. The data show 95,000 to 150,000 clones, with around 80% seen just once and around 16% held by the top ten. The data were taken from a study of blood T cell repertoires in COVID-19. Study-level information: Donors in the United States, Italy and Spain gave samples during acute or convalescent COVID-19. The cDNA or gDNA used as material had been derived from T cells, B-cell-depleted T cells, or PBMCs.

Germline CDR1 and CDR2: SGHDT and YYEEEE. Trimming took off 1 base at V and 10 bases at J, with 11 bases between the two ends. This CDR3 is built from 12 residues. The chain carries TRBV5-6 and TRBJ1-1; D is unclear. The sequence was obtained from a man in his fifties or sixties with active or convalescent COVID-19. The source material was peripheral blood. CDR3 sequence (DNA): TGTGCCAGCAGCTTGAAGGTCGCGGGAGCTTTCTTT. Its protein product is CASSLKVAGAFF.